The 3 T cell receptor beta chains given below trace back to one sample, sequenced in a study of T-cell reconstitution after alpha-beta-depleted transplantation in children. Unique molecular identifiers were incorporated during preparation of the TCRbeta library. One entry per CDR3 protein results from TCRdb running MiXCR on the PCR reads. The profile covers hundreds of thousands of distinct CDR3 sequences, with roughly a tenth appearing a single time and roughly 4% taken by the ten largest. This specimen consisted of PBMCs from the stem cell graft donor, obtained from the stem cell graft. These receptors were taken from a human donor who donated a stem cell graft to a child with acute myeloid leukemia.

This rearrangement joins TRBV9 to TRBJ1-2; 7 nucleotides agree with TRBD1. The germline CDR1 and CDR2 sequences are SGDLS and YYNGEE. Germline trimming cut 0 bases from V and 8 bases from J; bases unmatched to any gene: 4. This CDR3 has 13 residues. The chain's CDR3 is CASSVETGRGYTF. The DNA of the CDR3 is TGTGCCAGCAGCGTAGAGACAGGGAGAGGCTACACCTTC.

The genes are TRBV6-5 and TRBJ2-7, with D hard to call. Trimming cost V 5 bases and J 6 bases, with 14 bases left between them. CDR1 and CDR2 (germline): MNHEY, SVGAGI. The CDR3 runs to 13 residues. CDR3 loop: CASSNRASGEQYF. CDR3 nucleotides: TGTGCCAGCAGTAACCGGGCCTCTGGCGAGCAGTACTTC.

This clonotype was counted many times. The chain combines TRBV4-2 with TRBJ2-1; D is ambiguous. The germline gives CDR1 LGHNA, CDR2 YNFKEQ. The ends were cut back, 5 bases at V and 5 bases at J, with 7 bases in the middle. This CDR3 has 12 amino acids. The CDR3 DNA sequence: TGTGCCAGCAGCACCCATAACAATGAGCAGTTCTTC. As protein: CASSTHNNEQFF.